This T cell receptor (beta chain) was documented in a study of monozygotic twins with inflammatory bowel disease. General study points: There was no way to distinguish the different T cell subtypes.

Concerning this clonotype: What it binds is not known.

This CDR3 comprises 13 residues. TCRdb re-called the 5' RACE reads and shows each CDR3 protein once, DNA omitted. The table gives 310,000 or so distinct CDR3 sequences; the top ten clones make up over 2% of it. The clonotype originates from a human donor with ulcerative colitis or Crohn's disease, or a healthy co-twin of an affected twin (not recorded which). The sequencing input was blood. The rearrangement links TRBV12-3 or TRBV12-4 to TRBJ2-7; TCRdb's D call, TRBD2, is unchecked because there is no DNA. CDR3 residues: CASSPPGPLLQYF.